This TCR beta chain comes out of a study of blood T cell repertoires in COVID-19. Germline CDR1 is SGHVS and CDR2 is FNYEAQ. CDR3 length: 15 residues. V lost 2 bases to trimming and J lost 5 bases, with 12 bases between them. Some clones are missing from TCRdb's copy, which holds only in-frame ones; the method was immunoSEQ multiplex PCR. Of more than 200,000 clones listed, roughly 84% are singletons. Participants, about 18 to 90 years old, spanned 24 US areas. Clinical history as reported by participants underpinned cohort assignment. The receptor was derived from a man younger than 45 in a cohort exposed to, infected with or recovered from COVID-19 (not recorded which). The sequenced sample consisted of PBMCs or T cells enriched from blood (not recorded which). V is TRBV7-6 and J is TRBJ1-4; maybe TRBD1 (5 bases). CDR3: CASSLTGSQNEKLFF. The CDR3 DNA reads as TGTGCCAGCAGCTTAACAGGATCCCAGAATGAAAAACTGTTTTTT. Using reference TRBV7-6 and TRBJ1-4 for the parts outside the CDR3, the full variable domain is GAGVSQSPRYKVTKRGQDVALRCDPISGHVSLYWYRQALGQGPEFLTYFNYEAQQDKSGLPNDRFSAERPEGSISTLTIQRTEQRDSAMYRCASSLTGSQNEKLFFGSGTQLSVL.